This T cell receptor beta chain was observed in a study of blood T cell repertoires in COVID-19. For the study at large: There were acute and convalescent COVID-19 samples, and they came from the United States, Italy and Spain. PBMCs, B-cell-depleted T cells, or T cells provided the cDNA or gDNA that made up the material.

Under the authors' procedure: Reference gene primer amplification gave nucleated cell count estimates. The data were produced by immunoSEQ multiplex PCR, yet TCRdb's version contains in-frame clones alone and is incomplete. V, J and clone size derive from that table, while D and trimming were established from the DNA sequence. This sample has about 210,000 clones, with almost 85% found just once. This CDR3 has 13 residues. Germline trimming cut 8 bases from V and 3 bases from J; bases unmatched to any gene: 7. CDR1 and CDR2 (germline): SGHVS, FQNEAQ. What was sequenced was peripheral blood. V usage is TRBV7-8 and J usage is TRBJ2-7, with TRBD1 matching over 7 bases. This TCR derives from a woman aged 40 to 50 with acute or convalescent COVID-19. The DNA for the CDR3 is TGTGCCAGCTGGGCAGGGGGAGACTACGAGCAGTACTTC. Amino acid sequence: CASWAGGDYEQYF.